The sequence of this T cell receptor beta chain was determined in a study of response to subunit inactivated influenza vaccine. TCRdb reanalysed the RT-PCR reads using MiXCR and keeps one entry per CDR3 protein. Of about 520,000 distinct CDR3 sequences in the sample, approximately 24% were seen once. J lost 2 bases, V lost 0 bases, and 2 bases had no gene match. The CDR3 is 17 residues long. Germline V gene data show CDR1 as MNHEY and CDR2 as SVGAGI. This sequence originates from a man aged 50-59 years who received an inactivated influenza vaccine. The sequenced sample was CD4+ T cells sorted from PBMCs, obtained 5 to 6 days after vaccination. The chain uses TRBV6-5 and TRBJ2-1, with 12 bases matching TRBD1. CDR3: CASSYSGTGGAYNEQFF. The CDR3 DNA follows: TGTGCCAGCAGTTACTCGGGGACAGGGGGCGCCTACAATGAGCAGTTCTTC.